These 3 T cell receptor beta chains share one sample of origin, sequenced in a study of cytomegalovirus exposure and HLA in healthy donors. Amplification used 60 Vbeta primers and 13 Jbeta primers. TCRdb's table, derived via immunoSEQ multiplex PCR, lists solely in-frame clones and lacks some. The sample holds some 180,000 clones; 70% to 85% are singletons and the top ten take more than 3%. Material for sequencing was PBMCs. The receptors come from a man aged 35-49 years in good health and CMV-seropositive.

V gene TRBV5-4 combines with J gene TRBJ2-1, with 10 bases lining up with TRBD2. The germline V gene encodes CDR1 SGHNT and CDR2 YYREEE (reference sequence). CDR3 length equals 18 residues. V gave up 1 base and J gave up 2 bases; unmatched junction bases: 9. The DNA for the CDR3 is TGTGCCAGCAGCTTGCGGCTAGCGGGAGATCATCCCTACAATGAGCAGTTCTTC. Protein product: CASSLRLAGDHPYNEQFF.

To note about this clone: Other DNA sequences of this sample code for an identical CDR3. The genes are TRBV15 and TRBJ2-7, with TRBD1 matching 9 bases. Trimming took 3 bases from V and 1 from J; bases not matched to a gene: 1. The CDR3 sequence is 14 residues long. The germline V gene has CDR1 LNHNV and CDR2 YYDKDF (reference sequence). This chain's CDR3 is CATSRDRGSYEQYF. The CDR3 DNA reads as TGTGCCACCAGCAGGGACAGGGGATCCTACGAGCAGTACTTC.

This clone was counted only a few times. CDR3 sequence reads: CASSYEASATDTQYF. CDR3 nucleotide sequence: TGTGCCAGCAGTTACGAGGCTAGCGCCACAGATACGCAGTATTTT. V is TRBV6-5 and J is TRBJ2-3; weak D call: TRBD2 (6 bases). This CDR3 has 15 residues. The germline gives CDR1 MNHEY, CDR2 SVGAGI. With 2 bases removed from V and 2 bases from J, the gap between germline ends came to 11 bases.